This T cell receptor (beta chain) was recorded in a study of OX40 agonist ivuxolimab in advanced cancers. Germline V gene data show CDR1 as MNHEY and CDR2 as SMNVEV (reference sequence). There are 16 residues in the CDR3. V was pared by 6 bases and J by 1 base, with 7 bases of the junction left unmatched. TCRdb keeps only in-frame clones here, not all; method: immunoSEQ multiplex PCR. The sample yields some 64,000 clones, 80% to 90% seen once. Source: CD4+ or CD8+ T cells sorted from blood, taken in a trial of the OX40 agonist ivuxolimab. This clonotype was sampled from an adult with an advanced solid tumor such as melanoma, head and neck, liver or kidney cancer. The J gene is TRBJ2-5, the V gene TRBV27, with 11 bases fitting TRBD2. CDR3 region: CASRKTSGTSQETQYF. The CDR3 DNA is TGTGCCAGCAGAAAGACTAGCGGGACCTCCCAAGAGACCCAGTACTTC.